This passage covers 4 T cell receptor beta chains from one sample sequenced in a study of T cells in Graves' hyperthyroidism and ophthalmopathy. RNA transcripts provided the source from which TCR beta CDR3 regions were amplified. Primed by the HTBI set, a first-round RT-PCR was run on the TCR CDR3. From the multiplex PCR reads, TCRdb called clonotypes with MiXCR, one entry per CDR3 protein. This sample has more than 350,000 distinct CDR3 sequences; roughly 15% occur once, and the top ten carry around 20%. Specimen: blood. The source of these receptors is a woman in her fifties or sixties with Graves' ophthalmopathy.

This clonotype was picked up many times. V is TRBV7-3 and J is TRBJ2-7, with a tentative D call TRBD2 (6 bases). The CDR3 covers 13 residues. Trimming removed 2 bases at V and 3 bases at J, with 8 bases between. Germline CDR1 reads SGHTA; CDR2 reads FQGTGA. CDR3 loop: CASSLGGDYEQYF. CDR3 nucleotide sequence: TGTGCCAGCAGCTTAGGAGGGGACTACGAGCAGTACTTC.

This CDR3 is CASSQQTTGRPGELFF. The CDR3 DNA reads as TGTGCCAGCAGCCAACAGACCACAGGGCGCCCCGGGGAGCTGTTTTTT. V and J are TRBV3-1 and TRBJ2-2, with D perhaps matching TRBD1 (6 bases). This CDR3 is built from 16 residues. Germline lookup yields CDR1 LGHDT and CDR2 YNNKEL (reference sequence). V was cut by 2 bases and J by 6 bases, with 16 bases left in between.

The V call is TRBV20-1, the J call TRBJ2-3, with 9 bases lining up with TRBD2. The CDR3 sequence is 12 residues long. Trimming at V came to 6 bases and at J to 5 bases, leaving 3 bases not matched to a gene. The germline gives CDR1 DFQATT, CDR2 SNEGSKA (reference sequence). The CDR3 DNA sequence: TGCAGTGCCCCAGCGGGAGGAGATACGCAGTATTTT. Protein product: CSAPAGGDTQYF.

This clonotype was picked up many times. The chain couples TRBV30 to TRBJ2-7; 7 bases align to TRBD1. CDR1 and CDR2 (germline): GTSNPN, SVGIG (reference sequence). The CDR3 has 13 residues. Unmatched junction bases numbered 8, after V lost 3 bases and J lost 6 bases. This chain's CDR3 is CAWRTRDSSEQYF. CDR3 DNA sequence: TGTGCCTGGAGAACCCGGGACAGTTCCGAGCAGTACTTC.